This T cell receptor beta chain was retrieved from a study of blood T cell repertoires in COVID-19. Study-level background: PBMCs, B-cell-depleted T cells, or T cells were the source of the cDNA or gDNA that made up the material.

In the study's own analysis: Amplification of reference gene primers provided the estimated nucleated cell counts. Method: immunoSEQ multiplex PCR; TCRdb's copy keeps in-frame clones and lacks some. The V and J calls and the clone size are those of that table, but D and trimming were determined from the DNA. In the table there are under 300,000 clones, 85% to 90% of which are singletons. Germline loops: CDR1 SGHDN, CDR2 FVKESK. The CDR3 spans 14 residues. V lost 4 bases to trimming and J lost 0 bases, with 10 bases between them. The TCR originated in a woman under 40 with COVID-19, enrolled during active disease. The sample taken for sequencing was peripheral blood. The rearrangement links TRBV14 to TRBJ2-7; D perhaps matches TRBD1 (6 bases). Here the CDR3 DNA reads TGTGCCAGCAGCCGCCTAGGGGGCTCCTACGAGCAGTACTTC. Protein: CASSRLGGSYEQYF. The full variable domain, with the rest looked up from reference TRBV14 and TRBJ2-7, is EAGVTQFPSHSVIEKGQTVTLRCDPISGHDNLYWYRRVMGKEIKFLLHFVKESKQDESGMPNNRFLAERTGGTYSTLKVQPAELEDSGVYFCASSRLGGSYEQYFGPGTRLTVT.